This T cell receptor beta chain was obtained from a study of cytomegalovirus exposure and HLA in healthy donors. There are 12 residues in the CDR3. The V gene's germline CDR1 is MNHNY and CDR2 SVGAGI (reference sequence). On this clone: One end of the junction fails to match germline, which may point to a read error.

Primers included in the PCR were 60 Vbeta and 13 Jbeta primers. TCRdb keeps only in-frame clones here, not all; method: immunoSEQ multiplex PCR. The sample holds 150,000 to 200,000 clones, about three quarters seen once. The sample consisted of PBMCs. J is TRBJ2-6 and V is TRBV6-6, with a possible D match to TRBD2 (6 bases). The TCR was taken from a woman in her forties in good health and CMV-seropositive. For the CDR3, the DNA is TGTGCCAGCAGTTACGGGTCGGGGACTGGCGCTTTC. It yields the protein CASSYGSGTGAF.